These 28 T cell receptor beta chains came from one sample sequenced in a study of blood T cell repertoires in COVID-19. Sequenced by immunoSEQ multiplex PCR; TCRdb stores in-frame clones only, minus some. The table has 170,000 or so clones, roughly four fifths seen once. The sequencing input was peripheral blood. The receptor set was obtained from a woman in her seventies with COVID-19, enrolled during active disease.

This clone was picked up one time. The chain couples TRBV18 to TRBJ2-6, with D possibly being TRBD1 (5 bases). Germline CDR1 KGHSH, CDR2 LQKENI. V lost 2 bases and J 1 base, leaving 9 bases between the germline ends. CDR3 length: 16 residues. The CDR3 DNA reads TGTGCCAGCTCACCAATGCAGGGATCTGGGGCCAACGTCCTGACTTTC. It translates to CASSPMQGSGANVLTF.

Only one count was recorded for this clone. This chain uses TRBV10-3 with TRBJ1-6, with D perhaps TRBD1 (6 bases). The V gene lost 6 bases and the J gene lost 0 bases, with 12 bases spanning the gap. CDR1 is ENHRY and CDR2 is SYGVKD in the germline V gene. The CDR3 is 16 amino acids. CDR3 in amino acids: CAIRSQGNSYNSPLHF. CDR3 bases: TGTGCCATCAGATCTCAGGGGAACTCCTATAATTCACCCCTCCACTTT.

This clone was observed a few times. In DNA form, the CDR3 reads TGTGCCAGCAGCGTCAGGGGTCTTTTATCTTCTAACTATGGCTACACCTTC. Its translation is CASSVRGLLSSNYGYTF. V usage is TRBV5-6 and J usage is TRBJ1-2; possibly TRBD1 for D (6 bases). With 4 bases removed from V and 0 bases from J, the gap between germline ends came to 19 bases. Germline V gene lookup returns CDR1 SGHDT and CDR2 YYEEEE. The length of the CDR3 is 17 residues.

This clone turned up a few times. The chain joins TRBV7-9 to TRBJ2-7; D is possibly TRBD1 (6 bases). The V gene lost 4 bases and the J gene lost 7 bases, with 11 bases spanning the gap. The CDR3 spans 12 residues. The germline V gene encodes CDR1 SEHNR and CDR2 FQNEAQ (reference sequence). In DNA, the CDR3 is TGTGCCAGCAGCTATGGGGGCAGAGAGCAGTACTTC. The encoded protein is CASSYGGREQYF.

The chain joins TRBV4-3 to TRBJ2-5; 9 positions agree with TRBD1. The ends lost 3 bases at V and 7 bases at J; junction bases unmatched: 15. The CDR3 is 17 amino acids. CDR1 is LGHNA and CDR2 is YSLEER in the germline V gene. The CDR3 DNA reads TGCGCCAGCAGCCAGACAGGGGGGTCAACTTTCCCCCCGACCCAGTACTTC. Residues: CASSQTGGSTFPPTQYF.

This chain joins TRBV4-2 and TRBJ2-1, with 10 bases fitting TRBD2. This CDR3 spans 17 amino acids. Trimming removed 1 base from V and 5 bases from J; junction bases left unmatched: 8. CDR1 and CDR2 from the germline V gene are LGHNA and YNFKEQ. The CDR3 reads CASSQAAGLAGDNEQFF. The CDR3 bases are TGTGCCAGCAGCCAAGCAGCTGGCCTAGCGGGGGACAATGAGCAGTTCTTC.

CDR3 DNA: TGTGCCACCACCGCGGGACTAGCGGGACAGGCAGATACGCAGTATTTT. It specifies CATTAGLAGQADTQYF. The chain is built from TRBV24-1 and TRBJ2-3; TRBD2 matches 13 bases. Germline CDR1 KGHDR, CDR2 SFDVKD. CDR3 size: 16 residues. V was clipped by 8 bases and J by 4 bases; unmatched bases: 8.

The chain employs TRBV6-2 or TRBV6-3 and TRBJ2-3, with 8 bases matching TRBD1. The V gene end was trimmed by 2 bases and the J gene end by 5 bases; junction bases not matched to a gene: 15. The length of the CDR3 is 18 residues. Per the germline V gene, CDR1 is MNHEY and CDR2 is SVGEGT. The CDR3 nucleotides read TGTGCCAGCAGTTACAACCCCTTCCTGGACAGGGAGGTAGATACGCAGTATTTT. Translated, it gives CASSYNPFLDREVDTQYF.

CDR3 DNA: TGTGCCAGCAGCCCGACTCCTCAGTCCTACAATGAGCAGTTCTTC. Translated, it gives CASSPTPQSYNEQFF. V gene TRBV3-1 (or the pseudogene TRBV3-2) combines with J gene TRBJ2-1; D is undetermined. Germline CDR1 is LGHDT and CDR2 is YNNKEL (reference sequence). V lost 4 bases and J 1 base, leaving 11 bases between the germline ends. The CDR3 has 15 amino acids.

The chain is built from TRBV28 and TRBJ1-5; perhaps TRBD1 as D (5 bases). The V gene's germline CDR1 is MDHEN and CDR2 SYDVKM. The ends were cut back, 6 bases at V and 4 bases at J, with 13 bases in the middle. The CDR3 runs 14 residues. CDR3 in DNA: TGTGCCAGCAGCCGACAGATGATTAATCAGCCCCAGCATTTT. Translated, it gives CASSRQMINQPQHF.

The V gene is TRBV12-3 or TRBV12-4, the J gene TRBJ1-2; D is ambiguous. This CDR3 has 13 residues. With 4 bases removed from V and 2 bases from J, the gap between germline ends came to 8 bases. CDR3 nucleotides: TGTGCCAGCAGTTACGGACTGAACTATGGCTACACCTTC. Amino acids: CASSYGLNYGYTF.

The chain combines TRBV4-1 with TRBJ2-7, with 8 bases identical to TRBD2. The V segment lost 1 base and the J segment 1 base; nucleotides outside the gene matches: 9. The V gene's germline CDR1 is MGHRA and CDR2 YSYEKL. This CDR3 has 17 amino acids. CDR3: CASSQGGLGLASYEQYF. CDR3 nucleotide sequence: TGCGCCAGCAGCCAAGGAGGCCTAGGACTAGCTTCCTACGAGCAGTACTTC.

This clone was seen a handful of times. This chain links TRBV5-1 with TRBJ1-6; possibly TRBD1 for D (6 bases). Germline V gene data show CDR1 as SGHRS and CDR2 as YFSETQ. CDR3 length: 16 residues. Trimming removed 0 bases from V and 4 bases from J, with 11 bases in between. The CDR3 loop is CASSLDLDRYNSPLHF. The CDR3 nucleotides read TGCGCCAGCAGCTTGGATCTGGACAGATATAATTCACCCCTCCACTTT.

The V call is TRBV6-5, the J call TRBJ1-1, with D maybe TRBD1 (5 bases). The germline V gene encodes CDR1 MNHEY and CDR2 SVGAGI. The CDR3 consists of 15 residues. Trimming stripped 4 bases from V and 1 base from J, with 13 bases between. CDR3 region: CASSFRVTGNTEAFF. The CDR3 DNA is TGTGCCAGCAGTTTCAGGGTTACGGGGAACACTGAAGCTTTCTTT.

A few counts support this clone. The V call is TRBV3-1 (or the pseudogene TRBV3-2), the J call TRBJ2-7; D uncertain. This CDR3 is 13 amino acids long. V lost 1 base and J lost 5, with 9 bases in between. The germline CDR1 and CDR2 sequences are LGHDT and YNNKEL (reference sequence). The DNA of the CDR3 is TGTGCCAGCAGCCAAGGAGGCGCAAACGAGCAGTACTTC. Translated, it gives CASSQGGANEQYF.

V usage is TRBV20-1 and J usage is TRBJ1-6; D uncertain. Trimming removed 3 bases at V and 3 bases at J, with 15 bases between. The CDR3 contains 16 residues. In germline, CDR1 is DFQATT, CDR2 SNEGSKA (reference sequence). In nucleotides, the CDR3 is TGCAGTGCTAGTCTGGTACGAGGGAGCTATAATTCACCCCTCCACTTT. Protein sequence: CSASLVRGSYNSPLHF.

CDR3 coding DNA: TGTGCCATCAGTGCGGGGGGAGGGAAAACTGCTGACTACAATGAGCAGTTCTTC. It is translated as CAISAGGGKTADYNEQFF. The chain has TRBV10-3 and TRBJ2-1; 7 nucleotides line up with TRBD2. The V gene end was trimmed by 4 bases and the J gene end by 3 bases; junction bases not matched to a gene: 15. This CDR3 has 18 amino acids. CDR1 and CDR2 from the germline V gene are ENHRY and SYGVKD.

The chain links TRBV5-4 to TRBJ2-3; 9 bases agree with TRBD2. CDR1 and CDR2 (germline): SGHNT, YYREEE (reference sequence). The junction had 13 bases not matched to a gene; V was cut back by 6 bases and J by 5 bases. The CDR3 spans 16 residues. The CDR3 sequence is CASIKEGGRAVDTQYF. CDR3 nucleotide sequence: TGTGCCAGCATCAAGGAAGGCGGGAGGGCCGTAGATACGCAGTATTTT. Full variable domain (rest looked up from reference TRBV5-4 and TRBJ2-3): ETGVTQSPTHLIKTRGQQVTLRCSSQSGHNTVSWYQQALGQGPQFIFQYYREEENGRGNFPPRFSGLQFPNYSSELNVNALELDDSALYLCASIKEGGRAVDTQYFGPGTRLTVL.

This chain links TRBV19 with TRBJ1-5, with TRBD1 identical over 7 bases. Germline CDR1 reads LNHDA; CDR2 reads SQIVND (reference sequence). With 5 bases clipped from V and 3 bases from J, the junction kept 16 bases outside the gene matches. This CDR3 comprises 18 residues. The CDR3 DNA follows: TGTGCCAGTAGTTACCCGACAGGGTCGGGGAAAGTCAATCAGCCCCAGCATTTT. Amino acids: CASSYPTGSGKVNQPQHF.

Note on this clone: Other nucleotide sequences from this sample produce the same CDR3. The V gene is TRBV6-5, the J gene TRBJ1-2; TRBD1 matches 7 bases. The CDR3 sequence is 14 residues long. CDR1 is MNHEY and CDR2 is SVGAGI in the germline V gene. J lost 6 bases, V lost 5 bases, and 9 bases had no gene match. CDR3 loop: CASSTQTGLDGYTF. The DNA for the CDR3 is TGTGCCAGCAGTACCCAGACAGGGTTAGATGGCTACACCTTC.

DNA of the CDR3: TGTGCCACCAGCAGAGATTATGAGACAGGGGTCGAGCAGTACTTC. Protein sequence: CATSRDYETGVEQYF. The chain links TRBV15 to TRBJ2-7; 8 bases agree with TRBD1. The germline CDR1 and CDR2 sequences are LNHNV and YYDKDF (reference sequence). The CDR3 spans 15 residues. J gave up 6 bases and V 0 bases, and 7 bases lay outside the gene matches.

The chain carries TRBV29-1 and TRBJ2-1, with 10 bases matching TRBD1. V shed 1 base, J shed 4 bases, and the junction held 10 bases outside the gene matches. The CDR3 is 17 residues long. Germline V lookup: CDR1 SQVTM, CDR2 ANQGSEA. CDR3 DNA sequence: TGCAGCGTTGAAGGAAGAGCGCGGGACAGGGGATACAATGAGCAGTTCTTC. Its protein product is CSVEGRARDRGYNEQFF.

The gene calls are TRBV27 and TRBJ2-1, with 12 bases identical to TRBD2. This CDR3 has 19 residues. The germline CDR1 and CDR2 sequences are MNHEY and SMNVEV (reference sequence). Trimming at V came to 5 bases and at J to 2 bases, leaving 13 bases not matched to a gene. DNA for the CDR3: TGTGCCAGCAGTAAGTTGAGACTAGCGGGAGTTCGCACCTACAATGAGCAGTTCTTC. The encoded protein is CASSKLRLAGVRTYNEQFF.

The chain joins TRBV4-3 to TRBJ2-1, with D perhaps matching TRBD2 (6 bases). Trimming stripped 0 bases from V and 2 bases from J, with 14 bases between. Looked up from germline, CDR1 is LGHNA and CDR2 is YSLEER. The CDR3 extends over 17 amino acids. The chain's CDR3 is CASSQDIFKRAYNEQFF. The CDR3 DNA reads as TGCGCCAGCAGCCAAGATATTTTTAAGCGGGCCTACAATGAGCAGTTCTTC.

This chain connects TRBV5-6 to TRBJ2-7; 8 nucleotides align to TRBD2. The CDR3 has 16 amino acids. V was pared by 6 bases and J by 9 bases, with 20 bases of the junction left unmatched. Germline V lookup: CDR1 SGHDT, CDR2 YYEEEE. The CDR3 coding sequence is TGTGCCAGCACCCCCCTCGGGTTTAGCGGGAACGTGGGGCAGTACTTC. Its protein is CASTPLGFSGNVGQYF.

The chain links TRBV28 to TRBJ2-1, with TRBD2 matching 12 bases. The germline gives CDR1 MDHEN, CDR2 SYDVKM. The CDR3 is 19 residues long. With V trimmed by 3 bases and J by 1 base, 10 bases remained unmatched. CDR3 in DNA: TGTGCCAGCAGTTTCTCCTACCGAACTAGCGGGGGGTCCTACAATGAGCAGTTCTTC. This codes for CASSFSYRTSGGSYNEQFF.

The chain employs TRBV30 and TRBJ2-4, with a weak D call TRBD2 (5 bases). V was pared by 3 bases and J by 8 bases, with 17 bases between. The CDR3 is 14 amino acids. Germline V gene sequence: CDR1 GTSNPN, CDR2 SVGIG (reference sequence). In nucleotides, the CDR3 is TGTGCCTGGAGCCTAGGCCCACAGAGGGACATTCAGTACTTC. It is translated as CAWSLGPQRDIQYF.

V and J are TRBV7-2 and TRBJ1-5; D is possibly TRBD1 (6 bases). V lost 4 bases to trimming and J lost 8 bases, with 12 bases between them. This CDR3 region has 13 residues. Germline V gene lookup returns CDR1 SGHTA and CDR2 FQGNSA. CDR3 amino acids: CASSSDRMEPQHF. The CDR3 DNA reads as TGTGCCAGCAGCTCCGACAGGATGGAGCCCCAGCATTTT.